Below, 16 T cell receptor beta chains from the same sample are listed, as sequenced in a study of shared clonotypes between healthy human individuals. Some clones are missing from TCRdb's copy, which holds only in-frame ones; the method was immunoSEQ multiplex PCR. The data hold roughly 1.5 million clones, with 95% to 99% observed a single time. Material: naive CD4+ T cells sorted from blood. Subset defined: CD45RA+ positively selected. The receptor set was obtained from a man aged 30 to 39 in good health.

The chain carries TRBV11-3 and TRBJ2-1; TRBD2 is a possible D gene (5 bases). The V gene's germline CDR1 is SGHNT and CDR2 YENEEA. The CDR3 is made up of 17 amino acids. Trimming took off 1 base at V and 6 bases at J, with 19 bases between the two ends. CDR3 bases: TGTGCCAGCAGCTTAGTCAGCCCGGGGTTACTGGGCAATGAGCAGTTCTTC. This encodes CASSLVSPGLLGNEQFF.

The chain recombines TRBV5-4 with TRBJ2-5; the match to TRBD2 covers 7 bases. The CDR3 covers 17 residues. V was clipped by 2 bases and J by 2 bases; unmatched bases: 12. Looked up from germline, CDR1 is SGHNT and CDR2 is YYREEE (reference sequence). CDR3 region: CASSLRFAGVGQETQYF. CDR3 coding DNA: TGTGCCAGCAGCTTACGGTTTGCGGGAGTTGGGCAAGAGACCCAGTACTTC.

The chain combines TRBV7-9 with TRBJ2-2; no clear D gene. Germline V gene lookup returns CDR1 SEHNR and CDR2 FQNEAQ (reference sequence). This CDR3 spans 17 amino acids. Trimming cost V 2 bases and J 6 bases, with 19 bases left between them. CDR3 region: CASSLIWSRVGAGELFF. For the CDR3, the DNA is TGTGCCAGCAGCTTAATTTGGTCTAGGGTAGGCGCCGGGGAGCTGTTTTTT.

V gene TRBV11-2 combines with J gene TRBJ2-6; no clear D gene. V lost 6 bases, J lost 2 bases, and 11 bases lay in between. The CDR3 loop spans 15 amino acids. The germline gives CDR1 SGHAT, CDR2 FQNNGV. The CDR3 DNA is TGTGCCAGCAGGCCTAGTAGGCCTGGGGCCAACGTCCTGACTTTC. It specifies CASRPSRPGANVLTF.

The chain links TRBV7-3 to TRBJ2-2, with D uncertain. Trimming shortened V by 8 bases and J by 2 bases, and 6 bases separated the two germline ends. The CDR3 consists of 12 residues. Germline V gene lookup returns CDR1 SGHTA and CDR2 FQGTGA. Here the CDR3 DNA reads TGTGCCAGCGCGGTTAACACCGGGGAGCTGTTTTTT. Amino acid sequence: CASAVNTGELFF.

V usage is TRBV7-2 and J usage is TRBJ2-5; 9 bases match TRBD2. The junction had 10 bases not matched to a gene; V was cut back by 0 bases and J by 5 bases. The CDR3 sequence is 17 residues long. Germline CDR1 and CDR2: SGHTA and FQGNSA. CDR3 loop: CASSLAVSGSFKETQYF. DNA of the CDR3: TGTGCCAGCAGCTTAGCCGTTAGCGGGAGCTTTAAGGAGACCCAGTACTTC.

The chain uses TRBV7-5 and TRBJ2-5; the table's D call TRBD2 went unverified against the DNA. TRBV7-5 has pseudogene status. The CDR3 totals 16 residues. The CDR3 spells CVRSSLRGTHQETQYF. CDR3 nucleotides: TGTGTCAGAAGCTCTTTACGGGGGACTCACCAAGAGACCCAGTACTTC.

The chain joins TRBV28 to TRBJ2-1; no firm D call. Germline values: CDR1 MDHEN, CDR2 SYDVKM. The CDR3 runs to 15 residues. Trimming pared 6 bases from V and 7 bases from J, leaving 19 bases between. CDR3 DNA sequence: TGTGCCAGCAGGATGGCTCTAATCGTGGGGAATGAGCAGTTCTTC. It is translated as CASRMALIVGNEQFF.

The rearrangement links TRBV28 to TRBJ1-2; perhaps TRBD1 as D (5 bases). Trimming took off 6 bases at V and 8 bases at J, with 19 bases between the two ends. Germline V lookup: CDR1 MDHEN, CDR2 SYDVKM. This CDR3 has 14 residues. CDR3 sequence: CASSLTDSRGGYTF. The DNA for the CDR3 is TGTGCCAGCAGCTTGACCGACAGCCGCGGGGGCTACACCTTC.

The rearrangement uses TRBV7-9 and TRBJ2-2; no clear D. Germline CDR1 and CDR2: SEHNR and FQNEAQ (reference sequence). Trimming cost V 4 bases and J 4 bases, with 4 bases left between them. The CDR3 length is 12 residues. The CDR3 sequence: CASSSGTGELFF. As DNA, the CDR3 is TGTGCCAGCAGCTCCGGCACCGGGGAGCTGTTTTTT. The whole variable domain, filled in from reference TRBV7-9 and TRBJ2-2, reads DTGVSQNPRHKITKRGQNVTFRCDPISEHNRLYWYRQTLGQGPEFLTYFQNEAQLEKSRLLSDRFSAERPKGSFSTLEIQRTEQGDSAMYLCASSSGTGELFFGEGSRLTVL.

This sequence joins TRBV20-1 and TRBJ2-1; perhaps TRBD2 as D (5 bases). The CDR3 extends over 11 amino acids. Germline V gene data show CDR1 as DFQATT and CDR2 as SNEGSKA (reference sequence). V dropped 3 bases and J dropped 6 bases, with 6 bases sitting between them. CDR3 sequence reads: CSASGINEQFF. The CDR3 DNA reads as TGCAGTGCTAGCGGGATCAATGAGCAGTTCTTC.

The chain recombines TRBV11-2 with TRBJ1-1; a weak D match, TRBD1 (5 bases). Germline values: CDR1 SGHAT, CDR2 FQNNGV. Trimming stripped 2 bases from V and 5 bases from J, with 15 bases between. The CDR3 has 15 residues. In nucleotides, the CDR3 is TGTGCCAGCAGCTTATTGGGCACGGGGGGGACTGAAGCTTTCTTT. Translating gives CASSLLGTGGTEAFF.

V is TRBV6-1 and J is TRBJ2-7, with 8 bases that match TRBD2. The CDR3 is 15 residues long. In germline, CDR1 is MNHNS, CDR2 SASEGT. V was pared by 4 bases and J by 4 bases, with 9 bases of the junction left unmatched. The CDR3 sequence is CASSVGAGVGYEQYF. The CDR3 DNA is TGTGCCAGCAGTGTGGGAGCGGGAGTGGGGTACGAGCAGTACTTC.

Regarding this clone: This same CDR3 is encoded by further DNA sequences in the sample. The chain combines TRBV7-9 with TRBJ2-1; weak D call: TRBD2 (5 bases). Germline loops: CDR1 SEHNR, CDR2 FQNEAQ (reference sequence). This CDR3 comprises 13 residues. Trimming cost V 6 bases and J 1 base, with 7 bases left between them. The CDR3 nucleotides read TGTGCCAGCAGGTCGGGGTCCTACAATGAGCAGTTCTTC. It specifies CASRSGSYNEQFF.

The gene calls are TRBV6-4 and TRBJ1-1; TRBD1 agrees at 8 bases. The CDR3 is 13 residues long. The V and J ends lost 4 bases and 5 bases, in that order; junction bases with no gene match: 3. Per the germline V gene, CDR1 is MRHNA and CDR2 is SNTAGT. As DNA, the CDR3 is TGTGCCAGCAGTGTCACAGGGGGAACTGAAGCTTTCTTT. Translated: CASSVTGGTEAFF.

The V call is TRBV7-9, the J call TRBJ1-1; D not resolved. Germline CDR1 reads SEHNR; CDR2 reads FQNEAQ (reference sequence). The CDR3 contains 13 residues. V lost 6 bases to trimming and J lost 1 base, with 9 bases between them. CDR3 DNA sequence: TGTGCCAGCAGATATACACAGAACACTGAAGCTTTCTTT. It specifies CASRYTQNTEAFF.